This entry is about one T cell receptor (beta chain). The sample comes from a study of Tregs in tolerant kidney transplant recipients. Libraries were prepared by immunoSEQ multiplex PCR; TCRdb keeps only in-frame clonotypes and omits some of them. The table includes some 66,000 clones, roughly 92% detected once. The CDR3 has 14 amino acids. Germline V lookup: CDR1 SNHLY, CDR2 FYNNEI. Trimming took 0 bases from V and 3 from J, leaving 9 bases between them. The TCR originated in a human donor who received a combined kidney and bone marrow transplant. The material was CD8+ T cells from blood, obtained before the transplant. The chain joins TRBV2 to TRBJ2-7; tentatively, D is TRBD1 (6 bases). In DNA form, the CDR3 reads TGTGCCAGCAGTGAAGCCCAGGGGTACTACGAGCAGTACTTC. It translates to CASSEAQGYYEQYF. Variable domain in full (rest from reference TRBV2 and TRBJ2-7): EPEVTQTPSHQVTQMGQEVILRCVPISNHLYFYWYRQILGQKVEFLVSFYNNEISEKSEIFDDQFSVERPDGSNFTLKIRSTKLEDSAMYFCASSEAQGYYEQYFGPGTRLTVT.